This T cell receptor (beta chain) was observed in a study of human T cells and chemical hapten exposure. Overall study findings and caveats: Alopecia affected the donors, so their immune response may differ from healthy people's.

Noted time point: patch test 2, 6 weeks after DPC sensitization. Treatment noted: therapeutic diphenylcyclopropenone sensitization with weekly scalp DPC. This clonotype came up a few times. The target antigen is unknown. MiXCR was run by TCRdb on the RACE reads, yielding one entry per CDR3 protein. The data contain around 67,000 distinct CDR3 sequences, 8.5% of them seen just once; the ten biggest clones take up approximately 3.4%. The V gene's germline CDR1 is MDHEN and CDR2 SYDVKM. The CDR3 covers 16 residues. Germline trimming cut 4 bases from V and 4 bases from J; bases unmatched to any gene: 6. The V call is TRBV28, the J call TRBJ2-6, with 8 bases aligning to TRBD1. The TCR originated in a woman aged 45-60 years with alopecia areata. Some clones in this sample may be carry-over from other donors' samples. The source material was whole blood, sampled in connection with sensitization to the hapten diphenylcyclopropenone (DPC). CDR3 amino acids: CASSSGGANGANVLTF. The CDR3 nucleotides read TGTGCCAGCAGTTCAGGGGGCGCAAACGGGGCCAACGTCCTGACTTTC.